Here is one T cell receptor (beta chain) with its context. Germline assignment: CDR1 SGHDT and CDR2 YYEEEE. The CDR3 has 14 residues. Trimming took off 1 base at V and 2 bases at J, with 10 bases between the two ends. Researchers took RNA transcripts and amplified the TCR beta CDR3 regions from them. First-round RT-PCR targeting the TCR CDR3 was performed with the HTBI primer set. TCRdb re-analysed the multiplex PCR reads in MiXCR, keeping a single row per CDR3 protein. Among fewer than 500,000 distinct CDR3 sequences listed, roughly 15% were seen once. These data are taken from a study of T cells in Graves' hyperthyroidism and ophthalmopathy.

The chain has TRBV5-6 and TRBJ2-7; D unclear. Sample: blood. The sequence was collected from a woman aged 25-40 years with Graves' ophthalmopathy. The CDR3 nucleotides read TGTGCCAGCAGCTTGTGGTGGGATGCCTACGAGCAGTACTTC. Protein product: CASSLWWDAYEQYF.